This TCR beta chain came from a study of blood T cell repertoires in COVID-19 (dated by TCRdb to about 2020). As for the study more broadly: Samples from collaborators originated in the United States, Italy and Spain and spanned both the acute and convalescent phases of COVID-19. The prospective study material was composed of cDNA or gDNA derived from T cells, B-cell-depleted T cells, or PBMCs. Deeply sampled blood TCRbeta repertoires from subjects exposed to, actively infected with, or recovered from COVID-19 were included in the dataset. The repertoires were made available in a free public database intended to serve as a resource for research on the immune response to SARS-CoV-2. Samples were obtained from the ongoing ImmuneRACE study (first 160 participants) and from 1,254 subjects provided by 6 global collaborators. Sample metadata almost always included a de-identified subject ID, COVID-19 status, age in years and sex. Where available, HLA class I and class II types were obtained from metadata supplied by the sample provider rather than from assay-based typing. The paper's findings and limits, for the study overall: How much clinical and demographic metadata was included differed by source and by participant, and the metadata was provided uncurated.

TCRbeta CDR3 regions were amplified from genomic DNA using the immunoSEQ Assay, a bias-controlled multiplex PCR. For the original study's pipeline: Within the assay, amplification of reference gene primers was used to estimate how many nucleated cells each sample contained. To quantify the absolute abundance of each unique TCRbeta CDR3 rearrangement, sequence reads were collapsed and filtered. For each sample, productive Simpson clonality was calculated by taking the square root of Simpson's diversity index across productive rearrangements. TCRdb retrieved this table from immuneACCESS and kept in-frame rearrangements only. Not all clones are present; in checked studies, unresolved V genes account for under half, and no reason is known for the remainder. V and J calls and clone size are as listed in that table; D and trimming were resolved from the DNA. This sample comprises 200,000 to 300,000 clones, approximately 84% of them detected only once. Clones ranked in the top ten supply 2.5% to 3.5% of the sample.

CDR1 and CDR2 (LNHNV, YYDKDF) derive from the germline V gene (reference sequence). Trimming takes 1 base from V and 8 bases from J, and the germline ends sit 14 bases apart. The CDR3 holds 15 amino acids from the cysteine to the phenylalanine. Of all the DNA, just the CDR3 is kept, 45 bases in frame from base 1. On this clone itself: No antigen is known for it. Base qualities are not at hand, and no much larger clone is one base apart.

A second Seattle source provided samples from volunteer blood donors who had recovered from COVID-19. The collaborating institutions used their own protocols to collect whole blood in K2EDTA tubes. For TCRbeta analysis, collaborators shipped samples as frozen whole blood, isolated PBMCs, or DNA extracted from either of those sample types. The chain links TRBV15 with TRBJ1-4, with TRBD1 as a weak D call on 6 bases. This TCR was sampled from a woman aged 25 to 39 who had recovered from COVID-19. Specimen: peripheral blood. The encoded CDR3 is CATSRVPRQGEKLFF. The base sequence is TGTGCCACCAGCAGAGTCCCCAGGCAGGGGGAAAAACTGTTTTTT.